The 32 T cell receptor beta chains in this list originate from one sample, sequenced in a study of long-term antiretroviral therapy in people with HIV (dated by TCRdb to between 2021 and 2024). The immunoSEQ hsTCRB v3.0 assay was used at survey level resolution to sequence the TRB variable region. Sourced from immuneACCESS, this table was stored by TCRdb with only in-frame sequences that have V and J called. A share of the clones is absent; for the studies checked, an unresolved V gene accounts for under half, and the remainder has no known explanation. The sample table records 19,000 or so clones; approximately 84% of these occur just once. The top ten constitute about 8.6% of the sample. Sequencing used unsorted PBMCs, obtained 0.9 years after starting antiretroviral therapy. These receptors came from a man between 18 and 29 years old with HIV.

The chain carries TRBV15 and TRBJ1-2; D not resolved. Germline V gene lookup returns CDR1 LNHNV and CDR2 YYDKDF (reference sequence). This CDR3 region has 12 residues. Trimming cost V 0 bases and J 8 bases, with 7 bases left between them. The CDR3 DNA follows: TGTGCCACCAGCAGAGATCACAGAGGCTACACCTTC. This sequence encodes CATSRDHRGYTF.

J is TRBJ1-6 and V is TRBV6-6; no firm D call. This CDR3 comprises 14 residues. Trimming left V 8 bases short and J 7 bases short, with 15 bases between. Germline V CDR1 and CDR2: MNHNY, SVGAGI (reference sequence). This CDR3 is CASSPPAPNSPLHF. The CDR3 DNA reads TGTGCCAGCTCCCCCCCCGCCCCCAATTCACCCCTCCACTTT.

The gene calls are TRBV18 and TRBJ2-5, with D perhaps given as TRBD1 or TRBD2 (5 bases each). Trimming pared 4 bases from V and 4 bases from J, leaving 13 bases between. Looked up from germline, CDR1 is KGHSH and CDR2 is LQKENI. This CDR3 spans 14 amino acids. CDR3 in DNA: TGTGCCAGCTCACTGGGGACGCTTCTAGAGACCCAGTACTTC. Translated, it gives CASSLGTLLETQYF.

A word on this clone: Its ends do not fully match the called genes, so a read error is possible. This CDR3 is CVVSSSYNSPLHF. CDR3 in DNA: TGCGTCGTGTCCAGCTCCTATAATTCACCCCTCCACTTT. V and J are TRBV5-8 and TRBJ1-6; D ambiguous. Germline V lookup: CDR1 SGHTS, CDR2 YDEGEE. The CDR3 spans 13 residues.

The chain joins TRBV11-2 to TRBJ1-5; D is undetermined. The CDR3 runs 13 residues. Trimming removed 3 bases at V and 3 bases at J, with 6 bases between. Germline V lookup: CDR1 SGHAT, CDR2 FQNNGV. The CDR3, as DNA: TGTGCCAGCAGCTTCGGTTTCAATCAGCCCCAGCATTTT. Protein sequence: CASSFGFNQPQHF.

The chain recombines TRBV7-9 with TRBJ2-1; no reliable D call. The V gene's germline CDR1 is SEHNR and CDR2 FQNEAQ (reference sequence). CDR3 length equals 14 residues. The germline V and J ends were trimmed by 5 bases and 7 bases, with 15 bases remaining between them. CDR3 nucleotides: TGTGCCAGCAGCACCCCGGGCCTCTCGAATGAGCAGTTCTTC. Translation: CASSTPGLSNEQFF.

This clone was seen only once. V and J are TRBV6-1 and TRBJ2-5, with D possibly TRBD1 on 5 matching bases. With 3 bases removed from V and 3 bases from J, the gap between germline ends came to 11 bases. The CDR3 has 14 residues. CDR1 and CDR2 from the germline V gene are MNHNS and SASEGT. The CDR3 DNA follows: TGTGCCAGCAGTGAGCAGGGTAGGGAAGAGACCCAGTACTTC. It encodes CASSEQGREETQYF.

This rearrangement joins TRBV10-3 to TRBJ1-2; D call uncertain. Per germline, CDR1 ENHRY and CDR2 SYGVKD. V was trimmed by 0 bases and J by 3 bases, leaving 11 bases between them. The CDR3 has 15 amino acids. The CDR3 reads CAISESDVSYYGYTF. The CDR3 region has the DNA TGTGCCATCAGTGAGTCGGATGTCAGCTACTATGGCTACACCTTC.

This chain connects TRBV5-1 to TRBJ2-1, with D maybe TRBD2 (7 bases). V gave up 3 bases and J gave up 6 bases, with 19 bases separating them. CDR3 length equals 16 residues. Germline values: CDR1 SGHRS, CDR2 YFSETQ. For the CDR3, the DNA is TGCGCCAGCAGCTACCCTCTCGCGGGGGCCTCCAATGAGCAGTTCTTC. This translates into CASSYPLAGASNEQFF.

This clone showed up just a few times. This chain uses TRBV4-2 with TRBJ1-1, with D uncertain. Trimming left V 1 base short and J 0 bases short, with 6 bases between. The germline V gene has CDR1 LGHNA and CDR2 YNFKEQ. The CDR3 spans 14 residues. CDR3 amino acids: CASSQALMNTEAFF. As DNA, the CDR3 is TGTGCCAGCAGCCAAGCTCTTATGAACACTGAAGCTTTCTTT.

This clone was seen a handful of times. The V and J genes are TRBV6-1 and TRBJ2-7; 11 bases are shared with TRBD1. CDR3 length: 13 amino acids. CDR1 is MNHNS, CDR2 SASEGT, per germline. After removal of 6 bases from V and 7 bases from J, the junction contained 5 bases not matched to a gene. The DNA of the CDR3 is TGTGCCAGCAGGGGACAGGGGGAGGGAGAGCAGTACGTC. Translation: CASRGQGEGEQYV.

This chain uses TRBV5-1 with TRBJ2-5; D possibly corresponds to TRBD2 (7 bases). Germline loops: CDR1 SGHRS, CDR2 YFSETQ. V gave up 3 bases and J gave up 5 bases, with 14 bases separating them. The length of the CDR3 is 14 residues. In DNA, the CDR3 is TGCGCCAGCAGCTCGGGGGGCTCTTGGGAGACCCAGTACTTC. Its translation: CASSSGGSWETQYF.

The chain links TRBV13 to TRBJ2-3; TRBD1 agrees at 7 bases. Per the germline V gene, CDR1 is PRHDT and CDR2 is FYEKMQ (reference sequence). V gave up 5 bases and J gave up 3 bases; unmatched junction bases: 11. This CDR3 region has 16 residues. Here the CDR3 DNA reads TGTGCCAGCAGCCCCCGACTTGGACAGGTTACAGATACGCAGTATTTT. Its translation: CASSPRLGQVTDTQYF.

This clone was seen only once. The V gene is TRBV18, the J gene TRBJ1-3; D call uncertain. Trimming pared 8 bases from V and 4 bases from J, leaving 12 bases between. The CDR3 consists of 13 residues. CDR1 is KGHSH, CDR2 LQKENI, per germline. The CDR3 DNA follows: TGTGCCAGCCCCGGCATGGGAGGAAACACCATATATTTT. Translating it yields CASPGMGGNTIYF.

This chain links TRBV7-2 with TRBJ1-6; D perhaps matches TRBD1 (5 bases). The V end was cut by 5 bases, the J end by 8 bases, with 25 bases between. The CDR3 runs 18 residues. Germline loops: CDR1 SGHTA, CDR2 FQGNSA. Written as DNA, the CDR3 is TGTGCCAGCAGCATCACCGGGGCCCGGGGTGGTGTTGATTCACCCCTCCACTTT. It yields the protein CASSITGARGGVDSPLHF.

The J gene is TRBJ1-4, the V gene TRBV7-9; D is possibly TRBD1 (5 bases). V was trimmed by 8 bases and J by 7 bases, leaving 17 bases between them. The CDR3 is 14 residues long. The germline gives CDR1 SEHNR, CDR2 FQNEAQ (reference sequence). CDR3 coding DNA: TGTGCCAGCGAGGGGCAGCTGTATGGTGAAAAACTGTTTTTT. Translated: CASEGQLYGEKLFF.

The chain couples TRBV5-5 to TRBJ2-2, with no clear D. The V and J ends lost 0 bases and 6 bases respectively, with 9 bases between them. The CDR3 totals 14 residues. The V gene's germline CDR1 is SGHKS and CDR2 YYEKEE (reference sequence). CDR3 loop: CASSLVGPPGELFF. CDR3 nucleotides: TGTGCCAGCAGCTTGGTAGGACCACCCGGGGAGCTGTTTTTT.

The chain has TRBV6-5 and TRBJ2-7; 9 nucleotides line up with TRBD2. V gave up 2 bases and J gave up 5 bases; unmatched junction bases: 7. This CDR3 region has 15 residues. Per germline, CDR1 MNHEY and CDR2 SVGAGI. The CDR3 is CASSYRAGGPNEQYV. The CDR3, as DNA: TGTGCCAGCAGTTACCGGGCGGGGGGGCCAAACGAGCAGTACGTC.

CDR3 in amino acids: CASKELPLTLNEQFF. CDR3 nucleotides: TGTGCCAGCAAGGAACTACCCCTCACCTTAAATGAGCAGTTCTTC. The chain is built from TRBV6-1 and TRBJ2-1; no firm D call. The CDR3 has 15 amino acids. V lost 7 bases to trimming and J lost 7 bases, with 20 bases between them. CDR1 and CDR2 (germline): MNHNS, SASEGT.

The V and J genes are TRBV6-1 and TRBJ1-4; D possibly corresponds to TRBD1 (5 bases). Trimming pared 4 bases from V and 11 bases from J, leaving 23 bases between. Germline assignment: CDR1 MNHNS and CDR2 SASEGT. The length of the CDR3 is 16 residues. The CDR3 spells CASSGTGTGLGGKLFF. CDR3 in DNA: TGTGCCAGCAGTGGAACAGGAACAGGACTTGGGGGGAAACTGTTTTTT.

The chain links TRBV4-1 to TRBJ1-2; no clear D. The CDR3 totals 13 residues. The V end lost 2 bases, the J end lost 6 bases, and 10 bases lay between the germline ends. Germline assignment: CDR1 MGHRA and CDR2 YSYEKL. The CDR3 sequence is CASSQYSGDGYTF. The CDR3 DNA sequence: TGCGCCAGCAGCCAATATTCAGGTGATGGCTACACCTTC.

The V call is TRBV5-1, the J call TRBJ2-3, with D perhaps TRBD1 or TRBD2 (6 bases each). Trimming cost V 4 bases and J 2 bases, with 20 bases left between them. Germline-derived CDR1 and CDR2 are SGHRS and YFSETQ. The CDR3 totals 17 residues. The CDR3 here is CASSPVGRGGLTDTQYF. In DNA, the CDR3 is TGCGCCAGCAGCCCGGTGGGTAGAGGGGGACTCACAGATACGCAGTATTTT.

The V call is TRBV19, the J call TRBJ1-2; the match to TRBD1 covers 9 bases. Trimming cost V 3 bases and J 4 bases; bases outside gene matches: 12. CDR1 is LNHDA and CDR2 is SQIVND in the germline V gene (reference sequence). This CDR3 has 17 residues. DNA for the CDR3: TGTGCCAGTAGTATGCAGGACTACAGGGGGCCCACCTATGGCTACACCTTC. It is translated as CASSMQDYRGPTYGYTF. Full variable domain (rest looked up from reference TRBV19 and TRBJ1-2): DGGITQSPKYLFRKEGQNVTLSCEQNLNHDAMYWYRQDPGQGLRLIYYSQIVNDFQKGDIAEGYSVSREKKESFPLTVTSAQKNPTAFYLCASSMQDYRGPTYGYTFGSGTRLTVV.

This chain joins TRBV29-1 and TRBJ1-1; TRBD1 might be the D (6 bases). This CDR3 region has 15 residues. V gave up 1 base and J gave up 0 bases, with 12 bases separating them. CDR1 SQVTM and CDR2 ANQGSEA come from the germline V gene. CDR3 nucleotide sequence: TGCAGCGTTGAAGTCTGGGGGCAGATGAACACTGAAGCTTTCTTT. Its translation is CSVEVWGQMNTEAFF.

V usage is TRBV27 and J usage is TRBJ2-1; TRBD2 matches 10 bases. Looked up from germline, CDR1 is MNHEY and CDR2 is SMNVEV (reference sequence). This CDR3 is built from 16 residues. Germline trimming cut 4 bases from V and 7 bases from J; bases unmatched to any gene: 10. In DNA, the CDR3 is TGTGCCAGCAGTTCAATCAAGCGGGGGGGCCTTAATGAGCAGTTCTTC. Translated: CASSSIKRGGLNEQFF.

V and J are TRBV27 and TRBJ1-3; weak D call: TRBD1 (5 bases). The germline V gene encodes CDR1 MNHEY and CDR2 SMNVEV (reference sequence). Between the trimmed V and J ends, which lost 4 bases and 0 bases, there was a span of 22 bases. The CDR3 totals 19 residues. The CDR3 is CASSSGTGQGPSSGNTIYF. Here the CDR3 DNA reads TGTGCCAGCAGTTCCGGGACGGGGCAGGGCCCGAGCTCTGGAAACACCATATATTTT.

The chain has TRBV23-1 and TRBJ1-4; unclear D gene. TRBV23-1 has ORF status, its function being uncertain. V was pared by 2 bases and J by 6 bases, with 16 bases between. The CDR3 totals 16 residues. The CDR3 nucleotides read TGCGCCAGCAGTCAAAGTGGGCAGGCTGGGGATGAAAAACTGTTTTTT. Protein sequence: CASSQSGQAGDEKLFF.

This chain uses TRBV28 with TRBJ2-3, with 9 bases lining up with TRBD2. Germline loops: CDR1 MDHEN, CDR2 SYDVKM. V lost 2 bases and J lost 2; bases outside the gene matches: 11. This CDR3 is built from 18 residues. The CDR3 loop is CASSLGGTSYANTDTQYF. CDR3 coding DNA: TGTGCCAGCAGTTTAGGGGGGACTAGCTACGCCAACACAGATACGCAGTATTTT.

The chain couples TRBV6-6 to TRBJ2-7; 8 bases map to TRBD2. The CDR3 covers 15 residues. The junction had 11 bases not matched to a gene; V was cut back by 4 bases and J by 6 bases. Germline CDR1 and CDR2: MNHNY and SVGAGI (reference sequence). The CDR3, as DNA: TGTGCCAGCAGTTCCGGGGGGGCCTCCCCTCGCGAGCAGTACTTC. Amino acids: CASSSGGASPREQYF.

The chain carries TRBV13 and TRBJ2-1; TRBD2 is a possible D gene (7 bases). Germline V gene lookup returns CDR1 PRHDT and CDR2 FYEKMQ (reference sequence). This CDR3 comprises 13 residues. V was cut by 1 base and J by 9 bases, with 10 bases left in between. CDR3 nucleotide sequence: TGTGCCAGCAGCTTAGACAGGGAGGGTGAGCAGTTCTTC. It encodes CASSLDREGEQFF. Filled out from reference TRBV13 and TRBJ2-1, the complete variable domain reads AAGVIQSPRHLIKEKRETATLKCYPIPRHDTVYWYQQGPGQDPQFLISFYEKMQSDKGSIPDRFSAQQFSDYHSELNMSSLELGDSALYFCASSLDREGEQFFGPGTRLTVL.

In its sample, this clone was seen a few times. The chain combines TRBV4-1 with TRBJ1-2; TRBD1 agrees at 9 bases. With V trimmed by 1 base and J by 4 bases, 7 bases remained unmatched. The V gene's germline CDR1 is MGHRA and CDR2 YSYEKL. The CDR3 sequence is 16 residues long. CDR3 sequence reads: CASSQGGTGNIYGYTF. CDR3 sequence (DNA): TGCGCCAGCAGCCAAGGGGGGACAGGGAACATCTATGGCTACACCTTC.

This clone was seen once. V usage is TRBV6-5 and J usage is TRBJ2-7; D uncertain. Trimming took 5 bases from V and 4 from J, leaving 12 bases between them. In germline, CDR1 is MNHEY, CDR2 SVGAGI. This CDR3 is 13 amino acids long. For the CDR3, the DNA is TGTGCCAGCAGTATAGGCCCTCGTTACGAGCAGTACTTC. Residues: CASSIGPRYEQYF.